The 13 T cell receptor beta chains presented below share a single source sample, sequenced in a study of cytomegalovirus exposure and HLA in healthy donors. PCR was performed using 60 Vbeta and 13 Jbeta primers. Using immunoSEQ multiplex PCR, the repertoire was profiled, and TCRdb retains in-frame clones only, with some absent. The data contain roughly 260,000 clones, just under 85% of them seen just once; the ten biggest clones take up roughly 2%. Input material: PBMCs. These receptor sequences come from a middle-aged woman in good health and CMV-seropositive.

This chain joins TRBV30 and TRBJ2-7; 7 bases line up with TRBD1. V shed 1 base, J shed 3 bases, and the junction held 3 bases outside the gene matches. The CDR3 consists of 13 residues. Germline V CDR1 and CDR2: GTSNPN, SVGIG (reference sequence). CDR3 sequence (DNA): TGTGCCTGGAGTGGGGGACAGAACTACGAGCAGTACTTC. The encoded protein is CAWSGGQNYEQYF.

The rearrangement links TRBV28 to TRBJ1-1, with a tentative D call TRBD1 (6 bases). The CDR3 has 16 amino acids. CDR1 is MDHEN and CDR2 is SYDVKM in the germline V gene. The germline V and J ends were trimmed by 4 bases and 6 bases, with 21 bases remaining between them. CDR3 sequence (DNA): TGTGCCAGCAGTTCACCAACACAGGGTAGTAAAGCTGAAGCTTTCTTT. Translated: CASSSPTQGSKAEAFF.

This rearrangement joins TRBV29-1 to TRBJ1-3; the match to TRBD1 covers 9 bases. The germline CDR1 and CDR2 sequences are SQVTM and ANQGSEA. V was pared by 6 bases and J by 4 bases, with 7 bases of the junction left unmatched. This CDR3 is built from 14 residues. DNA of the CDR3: TGCAGCGTCGTGGACAGGGGATCCGGAAACACCATATATTTT. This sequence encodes CSVVDRGSGNTIYF.

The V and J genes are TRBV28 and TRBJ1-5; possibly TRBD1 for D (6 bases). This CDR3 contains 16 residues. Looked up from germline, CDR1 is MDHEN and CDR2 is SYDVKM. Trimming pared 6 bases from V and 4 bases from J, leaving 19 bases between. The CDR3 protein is CASSPARGARNQPQHF. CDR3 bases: TGTGCCAGCAGCCCCGCCCGGGGGGCGCGAAATCAGCCCCAGCATTTT. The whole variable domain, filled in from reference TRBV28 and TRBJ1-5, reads DVKVTQSSRYLVKRTGEKVFLECVQDMDHENMFWYRQDPGLGLRLIYFSYDVKMKEKGDIPEGYSVSREKKERFSLILESASTNQTSMYLCASSPARGARNQPQHFGDGTRLSIL.

The CDR3 here is CASSSYSMNTEAFF. The CDR3 DNA sequence: TGTGCCAGCAGCTCCTACAGTATGAACACTGAAGCTTTCTTT. The rearrangement links TRBV7-9 to TRBJ1-1; D remains ambiguous. V was clipped by 4 bases and J by 0 bases, with 9 bases between them. The V gene's germline CDR1 is SEHNR and CDR2 FQNEAQ (reference sequence). The CDR3 is made up of 14 amino acids.

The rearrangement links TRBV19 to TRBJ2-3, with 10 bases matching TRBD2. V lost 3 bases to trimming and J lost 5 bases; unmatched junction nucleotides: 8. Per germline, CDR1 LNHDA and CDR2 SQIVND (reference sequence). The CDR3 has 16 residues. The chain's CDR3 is CASSIRLAGVKDTQYF. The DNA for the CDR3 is TGTGCCAGTAGTATCCGGCTAGCGGGAGTGAAAGATACGCAGTATTTT.

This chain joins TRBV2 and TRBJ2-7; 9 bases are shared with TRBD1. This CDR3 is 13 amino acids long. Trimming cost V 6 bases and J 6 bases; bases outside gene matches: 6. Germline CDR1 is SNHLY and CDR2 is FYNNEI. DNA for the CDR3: TGTGCCAGCAGGGGGACAGGGTCGCGCGAGCAGTACTTC. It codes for CASRGTGSREQYF.

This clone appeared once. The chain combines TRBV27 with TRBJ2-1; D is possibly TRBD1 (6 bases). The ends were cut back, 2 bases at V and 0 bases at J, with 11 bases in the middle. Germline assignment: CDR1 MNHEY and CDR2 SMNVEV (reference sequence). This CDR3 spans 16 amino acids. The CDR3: CASSLTQGSSYNEQFF. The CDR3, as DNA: TGTGCCAGCAGTTTAACCCAGGGGAGCTCCTACAATGAGCAGTTCTTC.

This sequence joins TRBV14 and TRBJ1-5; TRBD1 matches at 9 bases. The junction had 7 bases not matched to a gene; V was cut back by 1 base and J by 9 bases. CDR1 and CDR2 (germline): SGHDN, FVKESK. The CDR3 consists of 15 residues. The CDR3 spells CASSQVGTGTRPQHF. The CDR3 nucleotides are TGTGCCAGCAGCCAAGTTGGGACAGGGACGAGGCCCCAGCATTTT.

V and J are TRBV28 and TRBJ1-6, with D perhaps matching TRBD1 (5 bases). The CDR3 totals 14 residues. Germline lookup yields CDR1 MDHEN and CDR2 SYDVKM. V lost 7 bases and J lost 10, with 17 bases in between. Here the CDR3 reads CASTKGGTNSPLHF. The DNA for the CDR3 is TGTGCCAGCACTAAAGGCGGGACTAACTCACCCCTCCACTTT. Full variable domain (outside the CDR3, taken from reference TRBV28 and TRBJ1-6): DVKVTQSSRYLVKRTGEKVFLECVQDMDHENMFWYRQDPGLGLRLIYFSYDVKMKEKGDIPEGYSVSREKKERFSLILESASTNQTSMYLCASTKGGTNSPLHFGNGTRLTVT.

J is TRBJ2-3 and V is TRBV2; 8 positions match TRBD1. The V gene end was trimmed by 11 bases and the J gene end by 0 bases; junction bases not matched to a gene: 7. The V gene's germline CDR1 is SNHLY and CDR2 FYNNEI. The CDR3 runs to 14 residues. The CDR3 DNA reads TGTGCCCGCGGAAGGGACAGGAGCACAGATACGCAGTATTTT. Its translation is CARGRDRSTDTQYF.

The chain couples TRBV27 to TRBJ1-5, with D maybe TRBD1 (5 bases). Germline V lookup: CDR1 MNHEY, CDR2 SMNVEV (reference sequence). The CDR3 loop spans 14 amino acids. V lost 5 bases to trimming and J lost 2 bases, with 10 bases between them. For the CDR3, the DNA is TGTGCCAGCAGTCCCGAAGGGGGCAATCAGCCCCAGCATTTT. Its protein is CASSPEGGNQPQHF.

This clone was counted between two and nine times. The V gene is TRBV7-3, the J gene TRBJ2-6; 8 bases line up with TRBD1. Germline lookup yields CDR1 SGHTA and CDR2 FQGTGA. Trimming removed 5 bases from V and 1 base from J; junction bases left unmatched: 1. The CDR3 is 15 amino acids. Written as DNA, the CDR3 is TGTGCCAGCAGCCGGGACAGGTCTGGGGCCAACGTCCTGACTTTC. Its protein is CASSRDRSGANVLTF.